The clone carrying this T cell receptor beta chain was seen only once. Its specificity is unknown. Newly diagnosed patients aged 18 to 65 had hyperthyroidism of under 2 months' duration. Uncontrolled infection, other autoimmune disease, pregnancy or lactation disqualified patients from enrolment. These data come from a study of T cells in Graves' hyperthyroidism and ophthalmopathy. Study-wide findings and caveats: Ophthalmopathy was identified by the model a median about 6.4 months ahead of onset. In blood, most of the thyroid clonotypes expanded above 0.001 were also present.

RNA transcripts gave rise to amplified TCR beta CDR3 regions. RT-PCR in the first round (using the HTBI primer set) targeted the TCR CDR3. TCRdb re-called the multiplex PCR reads through MiXCR, storing one row per CDR3 protein. Here the sample spans approximately 560,000 distinct CDR3 sequences, about 45% being singletons. V shed 4 bases and J 1 base; nucleotides not matched to a gene: 6. Germline CDR1 is MNHEY and CDR2 is SVGEGT. The CDR3 has 15 amino acids. The chain is built from TRBV6-2 or TRBV6-3 and TRBJ2-7, with 8 bases fitting TRBD1. Sequenced input: peripheral blood or thyroid tissue (not recorded which). The TCR sequence derives from a woman aged 18-29 years with Graves' hyperthyroidism. The CDR3 DNA follows: TGTGCCAGCAGTTTACTCCAGGGGGCATCCTACGAGCAGTACTTC. It yields the protein CASSLLQGASYEQYF.